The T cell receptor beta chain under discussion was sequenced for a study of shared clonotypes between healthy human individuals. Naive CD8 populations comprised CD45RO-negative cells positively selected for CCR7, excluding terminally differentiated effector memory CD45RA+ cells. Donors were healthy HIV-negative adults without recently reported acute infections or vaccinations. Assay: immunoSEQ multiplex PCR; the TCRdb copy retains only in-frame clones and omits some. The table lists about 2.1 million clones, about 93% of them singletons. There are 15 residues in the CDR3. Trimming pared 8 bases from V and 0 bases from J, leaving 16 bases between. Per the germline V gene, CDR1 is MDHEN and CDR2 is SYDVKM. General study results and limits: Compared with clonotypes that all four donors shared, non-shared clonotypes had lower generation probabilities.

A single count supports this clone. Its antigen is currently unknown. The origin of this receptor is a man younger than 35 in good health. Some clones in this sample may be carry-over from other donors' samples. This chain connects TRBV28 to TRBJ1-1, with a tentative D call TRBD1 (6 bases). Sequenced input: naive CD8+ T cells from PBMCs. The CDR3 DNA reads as TGTGCCAGCGTACAGGGAAATATCATGAACACTGAAGCTTTCTTT. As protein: CASVQGNIMNTEAFF.